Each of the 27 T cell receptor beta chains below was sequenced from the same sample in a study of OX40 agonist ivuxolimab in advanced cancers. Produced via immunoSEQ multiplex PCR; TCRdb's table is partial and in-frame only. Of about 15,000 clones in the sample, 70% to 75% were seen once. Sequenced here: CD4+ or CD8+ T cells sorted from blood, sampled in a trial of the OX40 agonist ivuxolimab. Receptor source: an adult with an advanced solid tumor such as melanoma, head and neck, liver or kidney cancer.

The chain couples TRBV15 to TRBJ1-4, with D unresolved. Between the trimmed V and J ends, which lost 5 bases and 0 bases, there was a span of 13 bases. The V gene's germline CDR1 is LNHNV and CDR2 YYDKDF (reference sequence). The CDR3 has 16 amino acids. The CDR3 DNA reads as TGTGCCACCAGCTTCTCCAGGACCGCAACTAATGAAAAACTGTTTTTT. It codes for CATSFSRTATNEKLFF.

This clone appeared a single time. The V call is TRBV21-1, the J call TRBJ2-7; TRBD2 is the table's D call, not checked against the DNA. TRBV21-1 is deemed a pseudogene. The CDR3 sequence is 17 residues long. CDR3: CASSKPRGSTNSYEQYF. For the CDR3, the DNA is TGTGCCAGCAGCAAACCACGGGGTAGCACCAACTCCTACGAGCAGTACTTC.

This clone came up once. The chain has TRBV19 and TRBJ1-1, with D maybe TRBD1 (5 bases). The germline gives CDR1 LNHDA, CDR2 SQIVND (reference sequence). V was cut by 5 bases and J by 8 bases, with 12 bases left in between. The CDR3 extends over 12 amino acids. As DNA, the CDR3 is TGTGCCAGTAGTCAATCCAGGGTAGAAGCTTTCTTT. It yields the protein CASSQSRVEAFF.

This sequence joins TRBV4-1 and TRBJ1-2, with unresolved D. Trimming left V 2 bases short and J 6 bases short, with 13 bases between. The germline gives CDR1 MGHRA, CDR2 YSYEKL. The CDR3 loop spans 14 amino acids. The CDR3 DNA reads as TGCGCCAGCAGCCAACCCGGGAGGGCCGATGGCTACACCTTC. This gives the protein CASSQPGRADGYTF.

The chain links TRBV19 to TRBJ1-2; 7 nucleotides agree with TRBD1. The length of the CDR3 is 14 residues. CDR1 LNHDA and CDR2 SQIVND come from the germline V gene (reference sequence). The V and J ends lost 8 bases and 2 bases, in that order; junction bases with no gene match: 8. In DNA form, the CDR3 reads TGTGCCAGTGGCACGAGAGGGGGCAACTATGGCTACACCTTC. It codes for CASGTRGGNYGYTF.

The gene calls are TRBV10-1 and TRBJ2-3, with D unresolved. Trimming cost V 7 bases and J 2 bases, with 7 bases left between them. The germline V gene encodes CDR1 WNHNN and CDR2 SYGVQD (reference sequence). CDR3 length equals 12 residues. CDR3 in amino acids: CASKNDTDTQYF. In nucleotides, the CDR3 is TGCGCCAGCAAAAACGACACAGATACGCAGTATTTT.

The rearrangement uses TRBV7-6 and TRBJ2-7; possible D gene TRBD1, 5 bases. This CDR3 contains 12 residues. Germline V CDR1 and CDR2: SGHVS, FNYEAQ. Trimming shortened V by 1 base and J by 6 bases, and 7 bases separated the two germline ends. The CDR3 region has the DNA TGTGCCAGCAGCTTAGAGCAGGGCGAGCAGTACTTC. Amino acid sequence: CASSLEQGEQYF.

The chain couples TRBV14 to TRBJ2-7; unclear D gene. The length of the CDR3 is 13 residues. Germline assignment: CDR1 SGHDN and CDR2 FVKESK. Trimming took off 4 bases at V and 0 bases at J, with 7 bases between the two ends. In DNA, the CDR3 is TGTGCCAGCAGCCTATTTGACTCCTACGAGCAGTACTTC. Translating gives CASSLFDSYEQYF.

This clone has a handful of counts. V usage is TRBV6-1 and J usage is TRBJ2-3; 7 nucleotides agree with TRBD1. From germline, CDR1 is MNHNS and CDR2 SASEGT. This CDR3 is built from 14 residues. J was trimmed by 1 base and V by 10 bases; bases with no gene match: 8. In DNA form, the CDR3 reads TGTGCCATCCTGCCACAGGGGCGCACAGATACGCAGTATTTT. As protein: CAILPQGRTDTQYF.

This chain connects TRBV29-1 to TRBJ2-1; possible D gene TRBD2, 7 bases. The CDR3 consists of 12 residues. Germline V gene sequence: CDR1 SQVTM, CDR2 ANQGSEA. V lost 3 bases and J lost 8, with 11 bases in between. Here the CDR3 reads CSVERGLDEQFF. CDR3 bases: TGCAGCGTTGAGCGGGGGCTCGATGAGCAGTTCTTC.

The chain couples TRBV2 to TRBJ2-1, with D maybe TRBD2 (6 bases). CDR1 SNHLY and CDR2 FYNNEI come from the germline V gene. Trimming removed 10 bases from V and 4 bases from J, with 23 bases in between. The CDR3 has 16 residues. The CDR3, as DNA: TGTGCCACCAATAACCCGTTGGGGGGATCTTACAATGAGCAGTTCTTC. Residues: CATNNPLGGSYNEQFF.

CDR3 bases: TGTGCCAGCAGCCCTGCGGGGGGGCGGGCGGATGAGCAGTTCTTC. Translated: CASSPAGGRADEQFF. The V call is TRBV9, the J call TRBJ2-1; 9 nucleotides match TRBD2. Trimming at V came to 4 bases and at J to 8 bases, leaving 10 bases not matched to a gene. CDR1 is SGDLS, CDR2 YYNGEE, per germline. This CDR3 contains 15 residues.

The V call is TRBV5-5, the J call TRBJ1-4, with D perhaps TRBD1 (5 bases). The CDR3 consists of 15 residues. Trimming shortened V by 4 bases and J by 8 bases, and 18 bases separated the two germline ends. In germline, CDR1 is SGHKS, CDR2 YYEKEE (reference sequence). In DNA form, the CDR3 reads TGTGCCAGCAGCCCCCATTTGAGGGGCAACGAAAAACTGTTTTTT. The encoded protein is CASSPHLRGNEKLFF. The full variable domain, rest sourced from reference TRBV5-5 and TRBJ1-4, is DAGVTQSPTHLIKTRGQQVTLRCSPISGHKSVSWYQQVLGQGPQFIFQYYEKEERGRGNFPDRFSARQFPNYSSELNVNALLLGDSALYLCASSPHLRGNEKLFFGSGTQLSVL.

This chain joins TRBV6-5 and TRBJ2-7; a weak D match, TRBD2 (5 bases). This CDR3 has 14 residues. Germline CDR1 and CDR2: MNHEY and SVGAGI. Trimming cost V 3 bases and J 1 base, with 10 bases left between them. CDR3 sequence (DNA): TGTGCCAGCAGTTATACGACGGGATCCTACGAGCAGTACTTC. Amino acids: CASSYTTGSYEQYF.

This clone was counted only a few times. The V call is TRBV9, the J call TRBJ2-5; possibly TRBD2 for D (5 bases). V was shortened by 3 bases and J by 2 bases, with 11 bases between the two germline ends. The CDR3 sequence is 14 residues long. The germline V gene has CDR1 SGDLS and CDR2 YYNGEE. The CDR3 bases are TGTGCCAGCAGCGCCAAGCGGATTCAAGAGACCCAGTACTTC. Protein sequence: CASSAKRIQETQYF. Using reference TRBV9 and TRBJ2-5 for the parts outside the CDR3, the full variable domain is DSGVTQTPKHLITATGQRVTLRCSPRSGDLSVYWYQQSLDQGLQFLIQYYNGEERAKGNILERFSAQQFPDLHSELNLSSLELGDSALYFCASSAKRIQETQYFGPGTRLLVL.

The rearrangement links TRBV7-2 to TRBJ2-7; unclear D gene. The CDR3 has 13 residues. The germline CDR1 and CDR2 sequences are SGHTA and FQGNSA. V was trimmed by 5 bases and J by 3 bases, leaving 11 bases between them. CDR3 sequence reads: CASSQDPSYEQYF. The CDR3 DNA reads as TGTGCCAGCAGCCAAGACCCTAGCTACGAGCAGTACTTC.

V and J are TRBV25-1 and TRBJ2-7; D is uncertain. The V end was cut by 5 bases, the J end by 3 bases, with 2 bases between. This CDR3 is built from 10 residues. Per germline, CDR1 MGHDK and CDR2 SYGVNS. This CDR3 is CASSHYEQYF. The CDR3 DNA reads TGTGCCAGCAGTCACTACGAGCAGTACTTC.

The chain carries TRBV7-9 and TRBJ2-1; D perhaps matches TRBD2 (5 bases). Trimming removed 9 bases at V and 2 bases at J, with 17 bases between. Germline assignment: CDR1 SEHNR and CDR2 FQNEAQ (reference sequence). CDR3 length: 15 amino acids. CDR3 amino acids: CASTRATPAYNEQFF. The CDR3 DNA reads TGTGCCAGTACGCGGGCTACACCCGCCTACAATGAGCAGTTCTTC.

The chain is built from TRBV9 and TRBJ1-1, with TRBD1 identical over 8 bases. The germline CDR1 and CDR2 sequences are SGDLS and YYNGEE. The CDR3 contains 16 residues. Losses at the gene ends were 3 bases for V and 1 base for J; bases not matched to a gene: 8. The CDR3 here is CASSDRQGWGNTEAFF. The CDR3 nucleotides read TGTGCCAGCAGCGACCGACAGGGGTGGGGGAACACTGAAGCTTTCTTT. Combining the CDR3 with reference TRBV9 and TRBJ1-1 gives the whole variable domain DSGVTQTPKHLITATGQRVTLRCSPRSGDLSVYWYQQSLDQGLQFLIQYYNGEERAKGNILERFSAQQFPDLHSELNLSSLELGDSALYFCASSDRQGWGNTEAFFGQGTRLTVV.

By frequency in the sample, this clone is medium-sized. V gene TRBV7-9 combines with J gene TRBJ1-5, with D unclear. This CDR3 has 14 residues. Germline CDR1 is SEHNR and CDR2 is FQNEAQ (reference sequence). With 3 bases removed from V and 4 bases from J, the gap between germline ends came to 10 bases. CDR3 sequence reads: CASSFDGFNQPQHF. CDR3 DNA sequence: TGTGCCAGCAGCTTCGACGGATTTAATCAGCCCCAGCATTTT.

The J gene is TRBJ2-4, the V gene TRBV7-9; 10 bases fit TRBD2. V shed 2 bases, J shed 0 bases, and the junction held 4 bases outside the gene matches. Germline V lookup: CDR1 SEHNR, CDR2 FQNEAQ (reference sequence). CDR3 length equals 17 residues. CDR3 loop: CASSLLSGRVAKNIQYF. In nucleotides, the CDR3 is TGTGCCAGCAGCTTATTGAGCGGGAGGGTAGCCAAAAACATTCAGTACTTC.

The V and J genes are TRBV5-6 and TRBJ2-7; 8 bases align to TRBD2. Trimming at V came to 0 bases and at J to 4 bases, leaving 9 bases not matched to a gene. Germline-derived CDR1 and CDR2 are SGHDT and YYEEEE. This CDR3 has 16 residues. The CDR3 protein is CASSLAGGGRGYEQYF. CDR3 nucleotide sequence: TGTGCCAGCAGCTTGGCCGGCGGGGGGCGCGGGTACGAGCAGTACTTC.

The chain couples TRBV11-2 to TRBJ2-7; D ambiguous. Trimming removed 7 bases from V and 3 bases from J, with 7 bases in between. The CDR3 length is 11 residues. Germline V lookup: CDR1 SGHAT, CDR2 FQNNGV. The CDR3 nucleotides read TGTGCCAGCAAACTAAACTACGAGCAGTACTTC. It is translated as CASKLNYEQYF.

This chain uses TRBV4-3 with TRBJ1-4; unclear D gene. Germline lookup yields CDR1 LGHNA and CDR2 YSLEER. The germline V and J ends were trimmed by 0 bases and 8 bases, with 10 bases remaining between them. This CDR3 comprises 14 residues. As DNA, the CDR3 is TGCGCCAGCAGCCAAGATTTTAGCCCGGAAAAACTGTTTTTT. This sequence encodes CASSQDFSPEKLFF.

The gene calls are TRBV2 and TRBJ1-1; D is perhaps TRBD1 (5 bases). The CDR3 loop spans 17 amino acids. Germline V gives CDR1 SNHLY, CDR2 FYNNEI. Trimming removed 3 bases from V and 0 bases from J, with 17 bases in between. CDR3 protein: CASSEETESTMNTEAFF. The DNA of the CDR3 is TGTGCCAGCAGTGAGGAGACAGAATCCACAATGAACACTGAAGCTTTCTTT.

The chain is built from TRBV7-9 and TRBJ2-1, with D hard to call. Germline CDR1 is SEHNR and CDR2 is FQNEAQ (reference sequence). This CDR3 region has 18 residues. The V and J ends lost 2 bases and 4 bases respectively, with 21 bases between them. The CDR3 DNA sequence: TGTGCCAGCAGCTTATTACCCACTCACCGCGGAGATTACAATGAGCAGTTCTTC. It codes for CASSLLPTHRGDYNEQFF.

CDR3: CASSASLPEFRNYGYTF. Written as DNA, the CDR3 is TGTGCCAGCAGCGCGAGCCTGCCAGAATTTAGGAACTATGGCTACACCTTC. This chain links TRBV9 with TRBJ1-2; D is undetermined. V lost 3 bases, J lost 2 bases, and 20 bases lay in between. This CDR3 is 17 amino acids long. The germline gives CDR1 SGDLS, CDR2 YYNGEE. The full variable domain, completed using reference TRBV9 and TRBJ1-2, is DSGVTQTPKHLITATGQRVTLRCSPRSGDLSVYWYQQSLDQGLQFLIQYYNGEERAKGNILERFSAQQFPDLHSELNLSSLELGDSALYFCASSASLPEFRNYGYTFGSGTRLTVV.